Given below is one T cell receptor beta chain in context. Its antigen remains unidentified. No much larger clone is present one base from it, and per-base qualities are unavailable. The immunoSEQ hsTCRB Kit was used with multiplexed V- and J-gene primers to amplify TCR-beta CDR3 regions from genomic DNA. Unique DNA barcodes were added in a second PCR, and the samples were pooled together with one negative control and one positive control. Pooled TCR-beta libraries were sequenced on an Illumina MiSeq with a 150-cycle paired-end protocol. Turning to the authors' computational methods: Adaptive Biotechnologies processed the raw sequencing data into a report containing normalized, annotated TCR-beta repertoires. T-cell density was computed as TCR-beta templates normalized to usable DNA, which was estimated by amplifying housekeeping genes. Richness counted unique rearrangements, and clonality was defined as 1 minus Pielou's evenness. TCRdb provides this immuneACCESS table in a form limited to in-frame rearrangements. Some clones are lacking; in checked studies, under half of them reflect an unresolved V gene, and why the rest are absent is not known. Clone size and V and J calls were adopted from that table, with D and trimming inferred from the DNA. Across this sample there are about 2,000 clones, with over 65% seen only once. The ten biggest clones cover 4% to 6.5% of the sample.

The data were taken from a study of T cells and copy number aberrations in small-cell lung cancer (dated by TCRdb to the early 2020s). Describing the broader study: To relate T cell metrics to mutations and copy number aberrations, the same tumor regions underwent both TCR repertoire sequencing and whole-exome sequencing. Tumor TCR data existed for roughly 16 patients, and some 15 patients had TCR data from both tumor tissue and normal tissue.

From V the trimming removes 3 bases and from J it removes 2 bases, while the gene matches leave 11 bases of the junction unaccounted for. The CDR3 goes from the cysteine to the phenylalanine over 17 residues. The CDR3 DNA has 51 bases and is translated from base 1. Via the germline V gene, CDR1 is MGHRA and CDR2 YSYEKL. Patients with limited-stage small-cell lung cancer who underwent surgical resection in Hangzhou, China, between 2008 and 2020 were included as donors. Every donor underwent upfront surgery with no preoperative chemotherapy or radiotherapy, and no donor received immunotherapy either before or after surgery. In the sequenced cohort of around 18 patients, every patient was either a smoker or a heavy second-hand smoker. Adjacent normal lung tissue was taken at least 2 cm away from the tumor margin, and two pathologists confirmed morphologically that the tissue was free of malignant cells. Multi-region TCR-beta sequencing of resected limited-stage small-cell lung cancers and of tumor-adjacent lung tissue was performed to characterize T cell repertoire heterogeneity. The AllPrep DNA/RNA FFPE Kit (Qiagen) was used to extract genomic DNA from FFPE tissue.

What the work shows at the level of the full study, not this receptor alone: Because surgical resection is uncommon in small-cell lung cancer, the study was limited by a small sample size, and the findings need validation. Tumors had lower T-cell density, richness and clonality than adjacent lung tissue, but the difference in density was not significant. All specimens were formalin-fixed paraffin-embedded tissue, which is known to introduce sequencing artifacts.

Material for sequencing was normal tissue next to the tumor. The clonotype originates from a man aged 50-60 years with small cell lung cancer. In this chain, TRBV4-1 is recombined with TRBJ2-7; TRBD1 aligns with 9 central bases. The CDR3 region has the sequence CASSQNPGQGTPYEQYF. The DNA reads as follows: TGCGCCAGCAGCCAGAACCCCGGACAGGGGACCCCCTACGAGCAGTACTTC.